The present entry profiles one T cell receptor beta chain with its context. V shed 1 base and J 1 base; nucleotides not matched to a gene: 2. CDR3 size: 15 residues. Germline V lookup: CDR1 SEHNR, CDR2 FQNEAQ (reference sequence). The data were obtained in a study of blood T cell repertoires in COVID-19. Using immunoSEQ multiplex PCR, the repertoire was profiled, and TCRdb retains in-frame clones only, with some absent. This sample has fewer than 350,000 clones, with 87% found just once. The specimen sequenced was peripheral blood. The clonotype comes from a man aged 25 to 40 with COVID-19, enrolled during active disease. The V and J genes are TRBV7-9 and TRBJ1-1; the match to TRBD1 covers 8 bases. CDR3 loop: CASSLEGTGNTEAFF. DNA for the CDR3: TGTGCCAGCAGCTTAGAGGGGACAGGGAACACTGAAGCTTTCTTT.